This TCR beta chain was retrieved from a study of memory CD4+ T cells and cytomegalovirus serostatus. The sort gate was single viable CD3+CD4+CD8-CD45RO+ cells for memory CD4+ T cells. CD4+ T cells were isolated by positive magnetic selection. A word on this clone: Its specificity is not known.

Per the original data handling: Out-of-frame sequences were removed, leaving 2,000,000 or so distinct TCRbeta sequences. Some clones are missing from TCRdb's copy, which holds only in-frame ones; the method was immunoSEQ multiplex PCR. The DNA gave D and trimming, while V, J and clone size come from that table. The table shows under 50,000 clones, with around four fifths occurring only once. Overall study findings and caveats: The CMV-associated TCR signature appears largely within the CD4+ memory repertoire.

The TCR originated in an adult in good health and CMV-seronegative. Sample: memory CD4+ T cells from blood.

This CDR3 reads CASSLTRGNNSPLHF. The CDR3 DNA reads as TGTGCCAGCAGCTTAACCAGGGGTAATAATTCACCCCTCCACTTT. The chain recombines TRBV7-3 with TRBJ1-6; D perhaps matches TRBD1 (6 bases). The length of the CDR3 is 15 residues. V dropped 0 bases and J dropped 5 bases, with 8 bases sitting between them. The germline CDR1 and CDR2 sequences are SGHTA and FQGTGA.